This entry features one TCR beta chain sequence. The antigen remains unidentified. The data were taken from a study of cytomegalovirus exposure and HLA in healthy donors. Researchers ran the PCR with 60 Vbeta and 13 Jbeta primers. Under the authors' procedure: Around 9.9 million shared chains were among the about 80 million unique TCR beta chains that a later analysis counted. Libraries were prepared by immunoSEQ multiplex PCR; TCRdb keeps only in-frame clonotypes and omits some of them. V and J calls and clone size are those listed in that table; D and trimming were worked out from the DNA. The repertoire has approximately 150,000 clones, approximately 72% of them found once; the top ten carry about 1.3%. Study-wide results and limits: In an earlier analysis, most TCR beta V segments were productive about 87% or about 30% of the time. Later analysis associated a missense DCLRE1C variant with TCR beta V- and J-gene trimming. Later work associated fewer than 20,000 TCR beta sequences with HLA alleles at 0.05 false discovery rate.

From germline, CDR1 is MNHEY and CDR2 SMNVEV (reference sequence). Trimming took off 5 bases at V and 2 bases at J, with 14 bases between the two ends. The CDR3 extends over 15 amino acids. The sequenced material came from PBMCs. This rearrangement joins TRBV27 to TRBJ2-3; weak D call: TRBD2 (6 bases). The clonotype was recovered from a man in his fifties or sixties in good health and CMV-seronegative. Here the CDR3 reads CASSTTGEATDTQYF. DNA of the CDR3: TGTGCCAGCAGTACAACGGGGGAAGCCACAGATACGCAGTATTTT.